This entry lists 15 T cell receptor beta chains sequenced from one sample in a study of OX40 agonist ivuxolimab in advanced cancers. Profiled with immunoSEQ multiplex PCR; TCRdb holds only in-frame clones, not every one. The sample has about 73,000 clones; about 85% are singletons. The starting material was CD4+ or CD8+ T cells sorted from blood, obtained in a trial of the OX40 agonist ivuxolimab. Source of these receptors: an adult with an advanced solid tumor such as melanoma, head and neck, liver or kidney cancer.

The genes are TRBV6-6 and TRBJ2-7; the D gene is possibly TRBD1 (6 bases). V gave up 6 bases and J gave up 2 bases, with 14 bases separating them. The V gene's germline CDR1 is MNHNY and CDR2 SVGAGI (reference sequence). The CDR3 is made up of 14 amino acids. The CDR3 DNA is TGTGCCAGCAGACGGGCGGACAGTCCCTACGAGCAGTACTTC. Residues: CASRRADSPYEQYF.

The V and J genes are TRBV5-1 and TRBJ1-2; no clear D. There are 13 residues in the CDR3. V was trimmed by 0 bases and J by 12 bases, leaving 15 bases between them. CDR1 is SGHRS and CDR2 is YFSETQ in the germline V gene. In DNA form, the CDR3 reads TGCGCCAGCAGCTTGGCCGTAGCGAATGAAAACACCTTC. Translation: CASSLAVANENTF.

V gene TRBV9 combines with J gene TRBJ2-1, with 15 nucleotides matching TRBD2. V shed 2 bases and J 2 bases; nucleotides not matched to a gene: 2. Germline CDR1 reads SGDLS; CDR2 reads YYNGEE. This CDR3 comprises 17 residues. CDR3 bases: TGTGCCAGCAGCGTCGGGACTAGCGGGGGGACCTACAATGAGCAGTTCTTC. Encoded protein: CASSVGTSGGTYNEQFF. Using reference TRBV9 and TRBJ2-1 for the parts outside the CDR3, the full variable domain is DSGVTQTPKHLITATGQRVTLRCSPRSGDLSVYWYQQSLDQGLQFLIQYYNGEERAKGNILERFSAQQFPDLHSELNLSSLELGDSALYFCASSVGTSGGTYNEQFFGPGTRLTVL.

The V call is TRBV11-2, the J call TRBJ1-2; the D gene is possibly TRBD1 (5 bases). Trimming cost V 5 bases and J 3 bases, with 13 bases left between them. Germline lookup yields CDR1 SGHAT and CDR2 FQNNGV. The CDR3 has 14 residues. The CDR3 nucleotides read TGTGCCAGCAGCCGGGTTGGGGGGGACTATGGCTACACCTTC. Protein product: CASSRVGGDYGYTF. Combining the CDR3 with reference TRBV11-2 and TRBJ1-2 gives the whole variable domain EAGVAQSPRYKIIEKRQSVAFWCNPISGHATLYWYQQILGQGPKLLIQFQNNGVVDDSQLPKDRFSAERLKGVDSTLKIQPAKLEDSAVYLCASSRVGGDYGYTFGSGTRLTVV.

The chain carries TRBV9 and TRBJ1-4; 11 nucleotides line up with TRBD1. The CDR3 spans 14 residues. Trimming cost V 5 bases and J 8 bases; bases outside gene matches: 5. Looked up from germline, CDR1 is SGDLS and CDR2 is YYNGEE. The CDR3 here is CASRSGTGGEKLFF. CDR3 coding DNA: TGTGCCAGCAGGAGCGGGACAGGGGGAGAAAAACTGTTTTTT.

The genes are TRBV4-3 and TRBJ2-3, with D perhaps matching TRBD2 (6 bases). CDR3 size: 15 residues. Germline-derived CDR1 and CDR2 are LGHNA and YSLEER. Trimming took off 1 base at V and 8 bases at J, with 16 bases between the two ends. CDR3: CASSQVSGGGATQYF. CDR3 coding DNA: TGCGCCAGCAGCCAAGTGTCCGGGGGTGGAGCTACGCAGTATTTT.

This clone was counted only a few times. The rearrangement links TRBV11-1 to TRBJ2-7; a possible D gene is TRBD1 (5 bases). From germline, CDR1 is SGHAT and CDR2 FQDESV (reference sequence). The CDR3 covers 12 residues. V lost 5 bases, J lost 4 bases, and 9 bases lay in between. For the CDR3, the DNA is TGTGCCAGCAGCAAGCAGGGTTACGAGCAGTACTTC. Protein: CASSKQGYEQYF.

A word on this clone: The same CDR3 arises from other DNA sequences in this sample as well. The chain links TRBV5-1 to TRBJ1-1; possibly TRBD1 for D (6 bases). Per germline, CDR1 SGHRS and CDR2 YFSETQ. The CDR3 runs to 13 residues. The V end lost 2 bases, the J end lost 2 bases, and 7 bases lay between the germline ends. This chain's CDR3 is CASSLQGNTEAFF. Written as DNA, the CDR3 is TGCGCCAGCAGCTTACAGGGTAACACTGAAGCTTTCTTT. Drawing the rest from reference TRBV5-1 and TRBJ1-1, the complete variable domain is KAGVTQTPRYLIKTRGQQVTLSCSPISGHRSVSWYQQTPGQGLQFLFEYFSETQRNKGNFPGRFSGRQFSNSRSEMNVSTLELGDSALYLCASSLQGNTEAFFGQGTRLTVV.

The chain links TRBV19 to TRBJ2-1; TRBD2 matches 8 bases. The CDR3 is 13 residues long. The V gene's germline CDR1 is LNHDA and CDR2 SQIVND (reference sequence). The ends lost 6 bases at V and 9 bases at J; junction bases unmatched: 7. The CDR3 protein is CASSAGLAGEQFF. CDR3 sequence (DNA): TGTGCCAGTAGCGCAGGTCTAGCGGGTGAGCAGTTCTTC.

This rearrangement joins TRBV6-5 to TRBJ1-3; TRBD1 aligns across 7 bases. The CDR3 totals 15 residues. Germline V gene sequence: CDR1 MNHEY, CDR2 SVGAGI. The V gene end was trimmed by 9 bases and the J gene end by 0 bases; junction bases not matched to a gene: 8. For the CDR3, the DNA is TGTGCCAGTCGAGGGGACAGAAGCTCTGGAAACACCATATATTTT. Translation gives CASRGDRSSGNTIYF.

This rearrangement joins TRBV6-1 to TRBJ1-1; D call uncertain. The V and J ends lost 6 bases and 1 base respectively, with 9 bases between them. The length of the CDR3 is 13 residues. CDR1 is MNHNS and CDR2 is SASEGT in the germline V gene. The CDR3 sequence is CASSEHPNTEAFF. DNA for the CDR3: TGTGCCAGCAGCGAACACCCGAACACTGAAGCTTTCTTT.

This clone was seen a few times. This chain's CDR3 is CASSKRGLGDLTTVQYF. The CDR3 DNA reads as TGCGCCAGCAGCAAGAGGGGCCTGGGGGACCTCACCACGGTGCAGTACTTC. V and J are TRBV5-1 and TRBJ2-7, with D possibly being TRBD1 or TRBD2 (5 bases each). The germline gives CDR1 SGHRS, CDR2 YFSETQ. Trimming shortened V by 4 bases and J by 9 bases, and 29 bases separated the two germline ends. The CDR3 covers 17 residues.

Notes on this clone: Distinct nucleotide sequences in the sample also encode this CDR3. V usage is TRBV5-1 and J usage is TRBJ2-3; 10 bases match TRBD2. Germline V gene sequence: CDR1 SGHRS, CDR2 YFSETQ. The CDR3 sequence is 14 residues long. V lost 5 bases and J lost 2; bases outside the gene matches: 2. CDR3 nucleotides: TGCGCCAGCAGACTAGCGGGGAACACAGATACGCAGTATTTT. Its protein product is CASRLAGNTDTQYF.

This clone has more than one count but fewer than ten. This CDR3 reads CASSDYTGGPPRYNEQFF. CDR3 nucleotides: TGTGCCAGCAGCGACTACACGGGGGGCCCCCCTAGGTACAATGAGCAGTTCTTC. This chain uses TRBV7-6 with TRBJ2-1, with D tentatively TRBD2 (7 bases). The CDR3 consists of 18 residues. Deletions cut 5 bases from V and 4 bases from J, with 24 bases between. Germline CDR1 reads SGHVS; CDR2 reads FNYEAQ.

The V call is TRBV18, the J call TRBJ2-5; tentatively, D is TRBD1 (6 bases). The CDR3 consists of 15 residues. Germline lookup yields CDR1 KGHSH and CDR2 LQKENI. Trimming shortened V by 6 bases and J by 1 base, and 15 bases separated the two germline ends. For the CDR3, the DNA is TGTGCCAGCTCCTTCGGACAGAATCGCCAAGAGACCCAGTACTTC. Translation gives CASSFGQNRQETQYF. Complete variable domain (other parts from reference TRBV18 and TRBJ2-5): NAGVMQNPRHLVRRRGQEARLRCSPMKGHSHVYWYRQLPEEGLKFMVYLQKENIIDESGMPKERFSAEFPKEGPSILRIQQVVRGDSAAYFCASSFGQNRQETQYFGPGTRLLVL.